These 9 T cell receptor beta chains originate from one sample sequenced in a study of long-term antiretroviral therapy in people with HIV (dated by TCRdb to the early 2020s). Sequencing of the TRB variable region was done with the immunoSEQ hsTCRB v3.0 assay at survey level resolution. As stored in TCRdb, this immuneACCESS dataset retains in-frame rearrangements with V and J assigned. A fraction of the clones does not appear; measured against another copy, unresolved V genes explain less than half of the discrepancy, and the remainder lacks a known reason. Present in this sample are about 24,000 clones, 81% of which were seen just once. The top ten clones comprise 5.5% to 6% of the sample. The sample in question was unsorted PBMCs, obtained 4.4 years after starting antiretroviral therapy. All receptors come from a man between 25 and 39 years old with HIV.

This sequence joins TRBV5-1 and TRBJ2-3; 9 nucleotides match TRBD1. J gave up 5 bases and V 4 bases, and 14 bases lay outside the gene matches. In germline, CDR1 is SGHRS, CDR2 YFSETQ. The CDR3 loop spans 17 amino acids. The CDR3 region has the DNA TGCGCCAGCAGCGGTGGAGACAGGGGGATGAGGGGAGATACGCAGTATTTT. Protein sequence: CASSGGDRGMRGDTQYF.

The chain carries TRBV11-2 and TRBJ2-7, with 8 bases identical to TRBD1. The ends lost 3 bases at V and 3 bases at J; junction bases unmatched: 7. Germline assignment: CDR1 SGHAT and CDR2 FQNNGV. CDR3 length: 15 residues. The CDR3: CASSFFSGGDYEQYF. In DNA form, the CDR3 reads TGTGCCAGCAGCTTTTTCTCAGGGGGCGACTACGAGCAGTACTTC.

The chain has TRBV4-3 and TRBJ2-1, with D unresolved. This CDR3 has 17 residues. Germline V gives CDR1 LGHNA, CDR2 YSLEER. Trimming left V 3 bases short and J 6 bases short, with 21 bases between. The CDR3 nucleotides are TGCGCCAGCAGCCACCTCTCCTCAGAAGACATCACCAATGAGCAGTTCTTC. Protein sequence: CASSHLSSEDITNEQFF.

A few counts support this clone. The rearrangement links TRBV6-5 to TRBJ2-2; D not certain. In germline, CDR1 is MNHEY, CDR2 SVGAGI. The V end was cut by 0 bases, the J end by 4 bases, with 3 bases between. This CDR3 spans 13 amino acids. The CDR3 sequence: CASSYSSTGELFF. For the CDR3, the DNA is TGTGCCAGCAGTTACTCTAGCACCGGGGAGCTGTTTTTT.

The rearrangement joins TRBV7-2 to TRBJ2-1, with 10 bases lining up with TRBD2. CDR1 is SGHTA, CDR2 FQGNSA, per germline. J gave up 7 bases and V 2 bases, and 5 bases lay outside the gene matches. This CDR3 is 15 amino acids long. The CDR3: CASSLLAGAGNEQFF. CDR3 sequence (DNA): TGTGCCAGCAGCTTACTAGCGGGAGCGGGGAATGAGCAGTTCTTC.

V usage is TRBV14 and J usage is TRBJ2-6; D not certain. Per the germline V gene, CDR1 is SGHDN and CDR2 is FVKESK. The CDR3 runs 17 residues. With 1 base removed from V and 0 bases from J, the gap between germline ends came to 10 bases. The CDR3 loop is CASSQGGAASGANVLTF. CDR3 sequence (DNA): TGTGCCAGCAGCCAAGGGGGTGCAGCCTCTGGGGCCAACGTCCTGACTTTC.

The V gene is TRBV27, the J gene TRBJ1-2; 11 nucleotides line up with TRBD1. With 4 bases clipped from V and 4 bases from J, the junction kept 5 bases outside the gene matches. Germline V CDR1 and CDR2: MNHEY, SMNVEV (reference sequence). The CDR3 loop spans 15 amino acids. The CDR3 DNA reads TGTGCCAGCAGTTGGACAGGGGGCAAAGGCTATGGCTACACCTTC. Translated, it gives CASSWTGGKGYGYTF.

The J gene is TRBJ1-4, the V gene TRBV7-9; D remains ambiguous. V lost 1 base and J lost 4, with 10 bases in between. The CDR3 loop spans 15 amino acids. In germline, CDR1 is SEHNR, CDR2 FQNEAQ (reference sequence). The CDR3 coding sequence is TGTGCCAGCAGCTTAGGCGAGACACATAATGAAAAACTGTTTTTT. It yields the protein CASSLGETHNEKLFF.

The V gene is TRBV19, the J gene TRBJ2-7; tentatively, D is TRBD1 (5 bases). V lost 0 bases and J 7 bases, leaving 16 bases between the germline ends. Germline CDR1 LNHDA, CDR2 SQIVND (reference sequence). This CDR3 contains 15 residues. CDR3 coding DNA: TGTGCCAGTAGTATAGAAGGGGCCATTCCTCGAGAGCAGTACTTC. This translates into CASSIEGAIPREQYF.